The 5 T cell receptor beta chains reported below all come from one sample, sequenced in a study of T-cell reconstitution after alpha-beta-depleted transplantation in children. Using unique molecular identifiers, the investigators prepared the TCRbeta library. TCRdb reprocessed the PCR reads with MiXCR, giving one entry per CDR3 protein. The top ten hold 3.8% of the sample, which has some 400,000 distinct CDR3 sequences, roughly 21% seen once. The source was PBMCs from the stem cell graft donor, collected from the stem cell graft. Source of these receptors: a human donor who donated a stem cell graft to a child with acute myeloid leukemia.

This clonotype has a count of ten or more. The CDR3 loop is CSVEDLDRRNTGELFF. CDR3 DNA: TGCAGCGTTGAAGATCTGGACAGGAGGAACACCGGGGAGCTGTTTTTT. The rearrangement uses TRBV29-1 and TRBJ2-2; the match to TRBD1 covers 7 bases. Germline CDR1 reads SQVTM; CDR2 reads ANQGSEA. V gave up 0 bases and J gave up 1 base; unmatched junction bases: 5. This CDR3 comprises 16 residues.

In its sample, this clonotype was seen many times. CDR3 region: CASSFDSNQPQHF. In DNA form, the CDR3 reads TGCGCCAGCAGCTTCGATAGCAATCAGCCCCAGCATTTT. V is TRBV5-1 and J is TRBJ1-5; D gene uncertain. Between the trimmed V and J ends, which lost 2 bases and 0 bases, there was a span of 3 bases. This CDR3 is built from 13 residues. CDR1 is SGHRS, CDR2 YFSETQ, per germline.

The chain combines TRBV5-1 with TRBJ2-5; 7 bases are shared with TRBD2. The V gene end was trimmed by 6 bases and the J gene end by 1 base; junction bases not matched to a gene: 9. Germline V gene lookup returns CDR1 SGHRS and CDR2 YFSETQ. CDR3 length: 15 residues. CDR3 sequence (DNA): TGCGCCAGCACCCTGGTCGCTAGCGGCCAAGAGACCCAGTACTTC. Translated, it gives CASTLVASGQETQYF.

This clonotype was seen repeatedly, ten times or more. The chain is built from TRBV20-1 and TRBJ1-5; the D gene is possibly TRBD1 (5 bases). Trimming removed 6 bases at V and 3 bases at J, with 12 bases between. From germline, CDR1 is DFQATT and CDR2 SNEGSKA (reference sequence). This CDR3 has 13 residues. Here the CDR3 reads CSALGHLNQPQHF. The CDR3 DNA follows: TGCAGTGCCCTAGGACACCTCAATCAGCCCCAGCATTTT.

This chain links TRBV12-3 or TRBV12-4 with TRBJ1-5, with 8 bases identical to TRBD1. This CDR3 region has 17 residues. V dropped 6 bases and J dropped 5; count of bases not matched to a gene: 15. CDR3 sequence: CASSRQGTGKMDQPQHF. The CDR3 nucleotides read TGTGCCAGCAGCCGACAGGGGACGGGGAAAATGGATCAGCCCCAGCATTTT.